This passage covers 11 T cell receptor beta chains from one sample sequenced in a study of cytomegalovirus exposure and HLA in healthy donors. The PCR employed 60 Vbeta primers together with 13 Jbeta primers. Libraries were prepared by immunoSEQ multiplex PCR; TCRdb keeps only in-frame clonotypes and omits some of them. The sample yields fewer than 200,000 clones, 73% seen once. What was sequenced was PBMCs. The receptors derive from a woman aged 30 to 39 in good health and CMV-seronegative.

This chain links TRBV12-5 with TRBJ1-2; 8 bases map to TRBD1. CDR1 is LGHNT, CDR2 FRNRAP, per germline. The trim removed 4 bases at V and 8 bases at J, leaving 12 bases unmatched. The CDR3 extends over 15 amino acids. The CDR3 DNA reads TGTGCTAGTGGTTCAAACCTGGGACAGGCGGCCGGCTACACCTTC. Translating it yields CASGSNLGQAAGYTF.

On this clone: The junction and the germline gene differ at one end; a read error may be behind it. The chain recombines TRBV7-9 with TRBJ1-1, with 7 bases aligning to TRBD1. The CDR3 is 13 residues long. Per germline, CDR1 SEHNR and CDR2 FQNEAQ (reference sequence). The CDR3 sequence is CSSSPVPTGKAFF. The CDR3 DNA follows: TGTTCCAGCAGCCCAGTCCCGACAGGGAAAGCTTTCTTT.

This chain joins TRBV18 and TRBJ2-7; maybe TRBD1 (5 bases). CDR3 length equals 15 residues. V was cut by 3 bases and J by 2 bases, with 14 bases left in between. CDR1 is KGHSH and CDR2 is LQKENI in the germline V gene. The DNA for the CDR3 is TGTGCCAGCTCACCCGCGCAGGGTCGGCCCTACGAGCAGTACTTC. Translating it yields CASSPAQGRPYEQYF.

The table lists this clone with a count of one. The chain has TRBV11-2 and TRBJ2-7; 9 nucleotides line up with TRBD1. The CDR3 has 17 residues. Germline values: CDR1 SGHAT, CDR2 FQNNGV. V was clipped by 5 bases and J by 5 bases; unmatched bases: 16. CDR3 bases: TGTGCCAGCAGCAAAGAAAACAGTGGGACAGGGTTCCACGAGCAGTACTTC. Protein product: CASSKENSGTGFHEQYF.

The V call is TRBV9, the J call TRBJ1-1; 8 positions agree with TRBD1. This CDR3 comprises 21 residues. CDR1 and CDR2 from the germline V gene are SGDLS and YYNGEE. With 0 bases clipped from V and 0 bases from J, the junction kept 19 bases outside the gene matches. The DNA for the CDR3 is TGTGCCAGCAGCGTAGTCTCCCCGGACTGGACAGGGAAAGACATGAACACTGAAGCTTTCTTT. Protein sequence: CASSVVSPDWTGKDMNTEAFF.

The rearrangement uses TRBV29-1 and TRBJ2-7, with D perhaps TRBD1 (5 bases). Looked up from germline, CDR1 is SQVTM and CDR2 is ANQGSEA. Trimming removed 0 bases from V and 4 bases from J, with 13 bases in between. The CDR3 sequence is 14 residues long. This CDR3 is CSVEEAQAGYEQYF. CDR3 nucleotide sequence: TGCAGCGTTGAAGAAGCCCAAGCAGGGTACGAGCAGTACTTC.

The rearrangement joins TRBV6-4 to TRBJ2-1, with D perhaps TRBD2 (5 bases). The ends were cut back, 5 bases at V and 0 bases at J, with 14 bases in the middle. The CDR3 sequence is 16 residues long. In germline, CDR1 is MRHNA, CDR2 SNTAGT. The CDR3 loop reads CASSSLGRSSYNEQFF. The CDR3 DNA reads TGTGCCAGCAGTAGCTTGGGGAGAAGCTCCTACAATGAGCAGTTCTTC.

There are a few counts of this clone. The chain employs TRBV4-1 and TRBJ1-1; D perhaps matches TRBD1 (6 bases). Trimming left V 4 bases short and J 0 bases short, with 18 bases between. CDR1 is MGHRA and CDR2 is YSYEKL in the germline V gene. The CDR3 extends over 17 amino acids. The CDR3: CASSLGRQVLMNTEAFF. DNA of the CDR3: TGCGCCAGCAGCCTTGGCCGACAGGTTTTGATGAACACTGAAGCTTTCTTT.

This clone was detected a few times. The chain has TRBV28 and TRBJ2-5; 7 bases fit TRBD2. Trimming took 4 bases from V and 2 from J; bases not matched to a gene: 10. The germline V gene has CDR1 MDHEN and CDR2 SYDVKM. The CDR3 sequence is 16 residues long. The CDR3 protein is CASSSLLAESQETQYF. CDR3 coding DNA: TGTGCCAGCAGTTCCCTCCTAGCGGAATCACAAGAGACCCAGTACTTC.

V is TRBV2 and J is TRBJ2-7, with D perhaps matching TRBD2 (5 bases). The CDR3 extends over 15 amino acids. Germline CDR1 reads SNHLY; CDR2 reads FYNNEI. Trimming left V 6 bases short and J 3 bases short, with 18 bases between. The CDR3 bases are TGTGCCAGCAGCCAAAGCAGGAATGGACTCTACGAGCAGTACTTC. This encodes CASSQSRNGLYEQYF.

The DNA of the CDR3 is TGTGCCAGCAGTGACTCCGGCGGGAGAACTGATGGCTACACCTTC. This encodes CASSDSGGRTDGYTF. The chain uses TRBV6-4 and TRBJ1-2; D remains unclear. V shed 0 bases and J shed 6 bases, with 14 bases lying between them. This CDR3 has 15 amino acids. CDR1 is MRHNA and CDR2 is SNTAGT in the germline V gene.